This entry lists 28 T cell receptor beta chains sequenced from one sample in a study of T cells in Graves' hyperthyroidism and ophthalmopathy. Researchers amplified the TCR beta CDR3 regions from RNA transcripts. HTBI primers were the set used in a first-round RT-PCR of the TCR CDR3. TCRdb redid the calling of the multiplex PCR reads with MiXCR, one entry per CDR3 protein. In the table there are about 600,000 distinct CDR3 sequences, 16% of which are singletons. The source material was blood. The receptors stem from a woman in her forties with Graves' ophthalmopathy.

This chain connects TRBV20-1 to TRBJ2-2, with D possibly TRBD2 on 6 matching bases. CDR1 and CDR2 from the germline V gene are DFQATT and SNEGSKA (reference sequence). CDR3 length: 15 residues. Deletions cut 5 bases from V and 3 bases from J, with 16 bases between. This CDR3 is CSARGGPFDTGELFF. The CDR3 coding sequence is TGCAGTGCTCGCGGAGGGCCGTTCGACACCGGGGAGCTGTTTTTT.

This clonotype was observed many times. The rearrangement joins TRBV12-3 or TRBV12-4 to TRBJ1-2; TRBD1 aligns across 7 bases. J gave up 2 bases and V 3 bases, and 6 bases lay outside the gene matches. CDR3 size: 15 residues. CDR3 sequence: CASSFGPDRNYGYTF. In DNA form, the CDR3 reads TGTGCCAGCAGTTTCGGGCCGGACAGGAACTATGGCTACACCTTC.

This clonotype came up many times. The V and J genes are TRBV3-1 and TRBJ2-1, with 7 bases lining up with TRBD1. V was pared by 4 bases and J by 9 bases, with 12 bases of the junction left unmatched. The CDR3 covers 15 residues. Germline V gene sequence: CDR1 LGHDT, CDR2 YNNKEL (reference sequence). CDR3 region: CASSPQEDRVGEQFF. CDR3 sequence (DNA): TGTGCCAGCAGCCCTCAGGAAGACAGGGTGGGTGAGCAGTTCTTC.

This clonotype was picked up many times. This chain uses TRBV6-5 with TRBJ1-6; the D gene is possibly TRBD1 (5 bases). V was cut by 0 bases and J by 8 bases, with 17 bases left in between. This CDR3 region has 17 residues. Germline lookup yields CDR1 MNHEY and CDR2 SVGAGI. This chain's CDR3 is CASSYSGGGRRYSPLHF. CDR3 coding DNA: TGTGCCAGCAGTTACTCCGGTGGGGGGAGGAGATATTCACCCCTCCACTTT.

This clonotype was counted many times. The chain is built from TRBV5-1 and TRBJ2-1; 9 nucleotides align to TRBD2. This CDR3 is built from 15 residues. The trim removed 3 bases at V and 3 bases at J, leaving 4 bases unmatched. Looked up from germline, CDR1 is SGHRS and CDR2 is YFSETQ. The CDR3 sequence is CASSWRGGGYNEQFF. In DNA, the CDR3 is TGCGCCAGCAGCTGGCGGGGGGGCGGCTACAATGAGCAGTTCTTC.

In its sample, this clonotype was seen many times. V gene TRBV20-1 combines with J gene TRBJ2-5; TRBD2 might be the D (5 bases). Germline values: CDR1 DFQATT, CDR2 SNEGSKA (reference sequence). Trimming cost V 2 bases and J 4 bases, with 11 bases left between them. This CDR3 is built from 13 residues. CDR3 in DNA: TGCAGTGCTAGAATCGGGGTGGGAGAGACCCAGTACTTC. This translates into CSARIGVGETQYF.

This clonotype was found many times. The junction differs from germline at one of its ends, possibly a read error. The chain recombines TRBV7-7 with TRBJ2-5; 7 bases are a match to TRBD1. The CDR3 length is 13 residues. Germline V lookup: CDR1 SSHAT, CDR2 FNYEAQ (reference sequence). CDR3 in amino acids: CASSLTGLETQYF. Here the CDR3 DNA reads TGTGCTAGCAGCTTGACAGGGTTGGAGACCCAGTACTTC.

This clonotype was picked up a small number of times. V usage is TRBV19 and J usage is TRBJ2-6; tentatively, D is TRBD2 (5 bases). The CDR3 covers 16 residues. Germline V lookup: CDR1 LNHDA, CDR2 SQIVND (reference sequence). V lost 9 bases, J lost 0 bases, and 15 bases lay in between. CDR3 sequence: CASKDSSRSGANVLTF. In DNA, the CDR3 is TGTGCCAGCAAGGACTCATCTCGCTCTGGGGCCAACGTCCTGACTTTC.

V gene TRBV20-1 combines with J gene TRBJ1-4; 12 bases fit TRBD1. V shed 4 bases and J 4 bases; nucleotides not matched to a gene: 10. Looked up from germline, CDR1 is DFQATT and CDR2 is SNEGSKA (reference sequence). This CDR3 contains 17 residues. The CDR3 region is CSATGTGGQGGNEKLFF. CDR3 sequence (DNA): TGCAGTGCTACGGGGACAGGGGGCCAAGGGGGTAATGAAAAACTGTTTTTT.

Many counts were recorded for this clonotype. V and J are TRBV28 and TRBJ2-7; tentatively, D is TRBD1 (6 bases). This CDR3 has 14 amino acids. The germline V gene encodes CDR1 MDHEN and CDR2 SYDVKM. V dropped 6 bases and J dropped 0 bases, with 12 bases sitting between them. The CDR3 DNA reads as TGTGCCAGCAGGTATACAGGGAGCTCCTACGAGCAGTACTTC. It encodes CASRYTGSSYEQYF.

This clonotype has a handful of counts. The chain is built from TRBV5-1 and TRBJ2-3; weak D call: TRBD2 (5 bases). Germline V lookup: CDR1 SGHRS, CDR2 YFSETQ. The CDR3 runs 16 residues. The V end was cut by 3 bases, the J end by 5 bases, with 19 bases between. The CDR3 reads CASSSRSAAAGDTQYF. DNA for the CDR3: TGCGCCAGCAGCTCCCGATCGGCCGCTGCGGGAGATACGCAGTATTTT.

The chain links TRBV20-1 to TRBJ2-5; 9 bases match TRBD2. This CDR3 comprises 16 residues. V shed 4 bases and J 4 bases; nucleotides not matched to a gene: 13. The germline gives CDR1 DFQATT, CDR2 SNEGSKA (reference sequence). CDR3 in amino acids: CSAMPERGARGETQYF. CDR3 bases: TGCAGTGCTATGCCCGAGCGGGGGGCCCGAGGAGAGACCCAGTACTTC.

This clonotype was observed once. For the CDR3, the DNA is TGTGCCAGCAGCCCCACAGGGTTCGGAAACACCATATATTTT. This sequence encodes CASSPTGFGNTIYF. The J gene is TRBJ1-3, the V gene TRBV7-2; a weak D match, TRBD1 (6 bases). Between the trimmed V and J ends, which lost 5 bases and 4 bases, there was a span of 12 bases. The CDR3 runs 14 residues. Germline V lookup: CDR1 SGHTA, CDR2 FQGNSA.

In this sample, this clonotype turned up many times. This sequence joins TRBV11-3 and TRBJ1-1; D is perhaps TRBD1 (5 bases). V lost 5 bases and J lost 5, with 15 bases in between. CDR1 and CDR2 from the germline V gene are SGHNT and YENEEA. The length of the CDR3 is 14 residues. This CDR3 reads CASSRRDEGTEAFF. The CDR3, as DNA: TGTGCCAGCAGCAGAAGGGACGAGGGAACTGAAGCTTTCTTT.

This clonotype was counted ten times or more. The junction shows a germline mismatch at one end, possibly a read error. The J gene is TRBJ1-1, the V gene TRBV27, with 9 positions matching TRBD1. The germline V gene encodes CDR1 MNHEY and CDR2 SMNVEV (reference sequence). The CDR3 has 14 residues. The CDR3 sequence: CASSQGQGNTEAFF. CDR3 nucleotide sequence: TGCGCCAGCAGCCAGGGACAGGGGAACACTGAAGCTTTCTTT.

This clonotype was counted at least ten times. The chain carries TRBV12-5 and TRBJ2-3, with 8 bases matching TRBD2. In germline, CDR1 is LGHNT, CDR2 FRNRAP. The CDR3 is 12 residues long. The trim removed 8 bases at V and 6 bases at J, leaving 4 bases unmatched. The CDR3 DNA follows: TGTGCTAGTATCTCGGGGGGGGATACGCAGTATTTT. Translating gives CASISGGDTQYF.

This chain uses TRBV9 with TRBJ2-3; D is uncertain. V lost 3 bases to trimming and J lost 9 bases, with 14 bases between them. This CDR3 contains 13 residues. Per the germline V gene, CDR1 is SGDLS and CDR2 is YYNGEE. CDR3 DNA sequence: TGTGCCAGCAGCGGACGCGAAGGTTTAACGCAGTATTTT. Protein: CASSGREGLTQYF.

This clonotype was counted at least ten times. The V and J genes are TRBV3-1 and TRBJ2-5, with D tentatively TRBD2 (5 bases). The CDR3 runs to 14 residues. Trimming left V 1 base short and J 2 bases short, with 8 bases between. CDR1 and CDR2 (germline): LGHDT, YNNKEL (reference sequence). The CDR3 region is CASSQGPGQETQYF. CDR3 nucleotide sequence: TGTGCCAGCAGCCAAGGACCGGGACAAGAGACCCAGTACTTC.

With respect to this clonotype: It may be a read error: a sequence one base away is much more abundant. The chain has TRBV7-2 and TRBJ1-1; D remains ambiguous. CDR1 is SGHTA, CDR2 FQGNSA, per germline. The CDR3 covers 13 residues. CDR3: CASRTDVNTEASF. The CDR3 nucleotides are TGTGCCAGCAGGACGGATGTGAACACTGAAGCTTCCTTT.

This clonotype came up many times. The V gene is TRBV3-1, the J gene TRBJ1-1; tentative D call: TRBD1 (5 bases). The V end was cut by 4 bases, the J end by 7 bases, with 10 bases between. The CDR3 is 12 residues long. Germline V gene sequence: CDR1 LGHDT, CDR2 YNNKEL (reference sequence). The CDR3 is CASSREGFEAFF. The CDR3 DNA sequence: TGTGCCAGCAGCCGGGAGGGGTTTGAAGCTTTCTTT.

The sample holds many counts of this clonotype. A read error may account for a junction end that differs from germline. The gene calls are TRBV9 and TRBJ2-1, with 7 positions matching TRBD1. The CDR3 has 15 residues. Germline CDR1 SGDLS, CDR2 YYNGEE. The CDR3 spells CASSVRDSSYNEQFF. The CDR3 DNA follows: TGCGCCAGCAGCGTCCGGGACAGCTCCTACAATGAGCAGTTCTTC.

This clonotype was seen a handful of times. This rearrangement joins TRBV18 to TRBJ2-6; D remains ambiguous. Looked up from germline, CDR1 is KGHSH and CDR2 is LQKENI. The CDR3 is made up of 16 amino acids. Trimming removed 2 bases from V and 0 bases from J, with 8 bases in between. CDR3 loop: CASSPVQSSGANVLTF. CDR3 bases: TGTGCCAGCTCACCAGTACAGTCCTCTGGGGCCAACGTCCTGACTTTC. The complete variable domain, with remaining parts taken from reference TRBV18 and TRBJ2-6, reads NAGVMQNPRHLVRRRGQEARLRCSPMKGHSHVYWYRQLPEEGLKFMVYLQKENIIDESGMPKERFSAEFPKEGPSILRIQQVVRGDSAAYFCASSPVQSSGANVLTFGAGSRLTVL.

This clonotype was found a few times. The chain uses TRBV28 and TRBJ1-1, with unresolved D. CDR1 and CDR2 (germline): MDHEN, SYDVKM. The CDR3 spans 13 residues. V was shortened by 7 bases and J by 5 bases, with 14 bases between the two germline ends. CDR3 nucleotide sequence: TGTGCCAGCATAGTAAACGGGAGGACTGAAGCTTTCTTT. Protein sequence: CASIVNGRTEAFF.

This clonotype was seen ten or more times. The CDR3 coding sequence is TGTGCCAGCGCCGAGCCCCCAAATAACTATGGCTACACCTTC. This translates into CASAEPPNNYGYTF. The rearrangement joins TRBV11-1 to TRBJ1-2; D call uncertain. The CDR3 extends over 14 amino acids. Trimming left V 8 bases short and J 1 base short, with 14 bases between. The germline gives CDR1 SGHAT, CDR2 FQDESV (reference sequence).

The chain combines TRBV12-3 or TRBV12-4 with TRBJ2-4; D not certain. Trimming removed 7 bases at V and 1 base at J, with 11 bases between. The CDR3 is 14 amino acids. The CDR3 is CASNQNGAKNIQYF. The CDR3 bases are TGTGCCAGCAACCAAAACGGGGCCAAAAACATTCAGTACTTC.

J is TRBJ2-3 and V is TRBV9, with D hard to call. The CDR3 length is 16 residues. V lost 2 bases and J 0 bases, leaving 13 bases between the germline ends. The germline V gene has CDR1 SGDLS and CDR2 YYNGEE. DNA for the CDR3: TGTGCCAGCAGCGTCCTGGTCATTACTAGCACAGATACGCAGTATTTT. As protein: CASSVLVITSTDTQYF.

This clonotype has at least ten counts. The rearrangement links TRBV20-1 to TRBJ2-7, with 14 nucleotides matching TRBD2. The length of the CDR3 is 15 residues. In germline, CDR1 is DFQATT, CDR2 SNEGSKA (reference sequence). With 6 bases clipped from V and 1 base from J, the junction kept 5 bases outside the gene matches. The CDR3 coding sequence is TGCAGTGCCGGGACTAGCGGGGGCCCATCCTACGAGCAGTACTTC. Residues: CSAGTSGGPSYEQYF.

Note on this clonotype: A single base separates this from a much larger clone, so it may be a read error. The chain links TRBV12-3 or TRBV12-4 to TRBJ2-1; TRBD2 is a possible D gene (6 bases). This CDR3 has 15 amino acids. The germline V and J ends were trimmed by 3 bases and 12 bases, with 21 bases remaining between them. CDR3 region: CASSFSGSPGDGQFF. CDR3 DNA sequence: TGTGCCAGCAGTTTCAGCGGGTCCCCCGGGGATGGGCAGTTCTTC.